This T cell receptor beta chain was sequenced in a study of beta chain features in type 1 diabetes. Study observations and caveats: A potential influence of HLA type upon TCRB rearrangement remained unresolved herein. There was a moderate but significant shortening of TCRB CDR3s in all four CD4+ subsets of Type 1 diabetes patients.

Worth noting for this clone: The antigen remains undetermined.

Isolated RNA was reverse transcribed in full, so expressed TCRB transcripts were sequenced. Data came from immunoSEQ multiplex PCR; TCRdb stores just in-frame clones and leaves some out. The repertoire holds approximately 150,000 clones, roughly 65% seen once, with under 0.1% in the top ten. Germline values: CDR1 LNHDA, CDR2 SQIVND (reference sequence). Trimming shortened V by 7 bases and J by 6 bases, and 13 bases separated the two germline ends. The CDR3 is made up of 13 amino acids. Sequencing input: naive CD4+ T cells from blood. The chain joins TRBV19 to TRBJ2-4; D might be TRBD1 or TRBD2, each matching 5 bases. This TCR came from a man aged 25 to 45 with type 1 diabetes. The CDR3 is CASTSRDGNIQYF. Written as DNA, the CDR3 is TGTGCCAGTACCTCCCGGGACGGAAACATTCAGTACTTC.